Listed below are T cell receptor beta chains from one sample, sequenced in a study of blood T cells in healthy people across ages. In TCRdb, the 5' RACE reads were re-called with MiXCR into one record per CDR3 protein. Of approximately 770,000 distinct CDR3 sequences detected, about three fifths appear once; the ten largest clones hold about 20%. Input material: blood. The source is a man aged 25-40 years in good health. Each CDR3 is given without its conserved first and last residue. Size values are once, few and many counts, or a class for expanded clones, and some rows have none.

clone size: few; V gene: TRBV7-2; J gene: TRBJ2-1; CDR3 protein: ASSLLSSSGRVWEQF
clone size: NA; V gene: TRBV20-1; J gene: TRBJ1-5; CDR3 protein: SASYTRGGHQPQH
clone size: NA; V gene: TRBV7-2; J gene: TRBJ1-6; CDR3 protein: ASRTNIPGQALNSPLH
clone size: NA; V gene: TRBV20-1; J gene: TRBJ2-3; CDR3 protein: SARDLRNYGTTDTQY
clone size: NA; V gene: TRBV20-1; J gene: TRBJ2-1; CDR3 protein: SAFIPPGLAGVNEQF
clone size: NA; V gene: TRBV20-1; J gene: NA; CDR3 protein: RLKREGLYEQY
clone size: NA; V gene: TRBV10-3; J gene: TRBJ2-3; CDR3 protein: AISEGTTYTDTQY
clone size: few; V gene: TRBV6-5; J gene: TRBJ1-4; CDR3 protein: ASSYSPNLVQTLF
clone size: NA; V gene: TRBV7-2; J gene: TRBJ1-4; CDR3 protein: ASSRQAATNEKLF
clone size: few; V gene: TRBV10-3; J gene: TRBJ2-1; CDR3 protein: AISEFLAADNEQF
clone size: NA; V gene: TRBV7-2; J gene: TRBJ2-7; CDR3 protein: ASSPGRFYEQY
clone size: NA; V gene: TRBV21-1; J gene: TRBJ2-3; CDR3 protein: ASSKYFVEALDTQY
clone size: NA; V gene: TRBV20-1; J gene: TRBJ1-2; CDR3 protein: SARDGGQGTGYT
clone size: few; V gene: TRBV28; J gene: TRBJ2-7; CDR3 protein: ASSWNYEQY
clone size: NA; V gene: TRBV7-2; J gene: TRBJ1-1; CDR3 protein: ASFRTENTEAF
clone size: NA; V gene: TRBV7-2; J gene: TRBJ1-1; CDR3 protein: ASSLEGRGNTEAF
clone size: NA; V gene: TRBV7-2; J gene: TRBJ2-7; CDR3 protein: ASSHSAASGSSYEQY
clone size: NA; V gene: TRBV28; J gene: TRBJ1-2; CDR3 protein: ASTTSGGAAPYGYT
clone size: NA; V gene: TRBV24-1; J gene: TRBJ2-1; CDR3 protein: ATSDTTGGGGNEQF
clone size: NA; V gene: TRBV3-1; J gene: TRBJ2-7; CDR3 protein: ASSGVTYEQY
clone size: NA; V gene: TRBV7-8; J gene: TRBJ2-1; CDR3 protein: ASTSGGRSSYNEQF
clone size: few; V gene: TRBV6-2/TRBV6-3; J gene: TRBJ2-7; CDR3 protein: ASSYVAESSYEQY
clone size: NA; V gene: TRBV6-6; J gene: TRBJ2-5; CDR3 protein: ASSPRGDPWGEQY
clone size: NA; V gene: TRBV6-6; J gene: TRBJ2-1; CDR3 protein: AGSYKGLAGYNEQF
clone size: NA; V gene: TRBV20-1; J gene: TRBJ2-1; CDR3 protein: SAQRPLAGDNEQF
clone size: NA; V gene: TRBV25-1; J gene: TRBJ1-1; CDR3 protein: ASSANGGTGRNTEAF
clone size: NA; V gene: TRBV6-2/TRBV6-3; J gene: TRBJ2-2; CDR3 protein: ASSYRLETGELF
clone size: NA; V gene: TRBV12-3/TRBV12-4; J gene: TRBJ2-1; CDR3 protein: ASRNGTVEQF
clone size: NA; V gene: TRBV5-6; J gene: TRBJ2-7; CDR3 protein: ASIRNLGYEQY
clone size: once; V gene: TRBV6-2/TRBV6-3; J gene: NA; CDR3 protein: ASSYGERTQY
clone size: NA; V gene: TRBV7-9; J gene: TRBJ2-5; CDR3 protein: ASSLYMRIDYNEQY
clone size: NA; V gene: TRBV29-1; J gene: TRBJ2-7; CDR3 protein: SPPRDRYYEQY
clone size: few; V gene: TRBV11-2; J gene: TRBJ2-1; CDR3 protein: ASSSWTQPQSEQF
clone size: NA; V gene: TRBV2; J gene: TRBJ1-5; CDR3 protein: ASSGVGGNQPQH
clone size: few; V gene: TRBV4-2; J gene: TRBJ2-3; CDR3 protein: ASSRNLAMSTDTQY
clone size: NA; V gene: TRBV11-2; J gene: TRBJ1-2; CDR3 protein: ASSLRQPGTEDYGYT
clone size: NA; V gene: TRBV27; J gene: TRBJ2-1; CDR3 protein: ASSLFGLAVNEQF
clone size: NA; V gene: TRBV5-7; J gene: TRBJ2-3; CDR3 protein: ASSRSIFQGKADTQY
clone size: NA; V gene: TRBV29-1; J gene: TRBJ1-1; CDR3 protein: SVLDSLNTEAF
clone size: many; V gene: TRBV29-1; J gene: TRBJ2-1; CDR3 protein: SVSKGLVDEQF
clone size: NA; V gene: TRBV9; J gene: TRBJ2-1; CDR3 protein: ASSVADGGRPYNEQF
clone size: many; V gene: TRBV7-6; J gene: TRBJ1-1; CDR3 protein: ASSLEETNTEAF